This T cell receptor beta chain appears in the sequencing data of a study of T cell responses to AZD1222 COVID-19 vaccine. Findings of the study overall: It was only after the peak T cell response that any repertoires were sampled.

Assay: immunoSEQ multiplex PCR; the TCRdb copy retains only in-frame clones and omits some. The data show about 72,000 clones, with approximately 90% seen just once and roughly 27% held by the top ten. The V and J ends lost 4 bases and 0 bases respectively, with 4 bases between them. The CDR3 contains 14 residues. Germline assignment: CDR1 MGHRA and CDR2 YSYEKL. On this clone itself: The antigen remains undetermined.

The V and J genes are TRBV4-1 and TRBJ2-6; D is undetermined. The TCR originated in an adult who received the AZD1222 COVID-19 vaccine. The sample consisted of peripheral blood, taken 28 days after the second AZD1222 dose. Here the CDR3 DNA reads TGCGCCAGCAGCCCTGGCTCTGGGGCCAACGTCCTGACTTTC. Amino acid sequence: CASSPGSGANVLTF.